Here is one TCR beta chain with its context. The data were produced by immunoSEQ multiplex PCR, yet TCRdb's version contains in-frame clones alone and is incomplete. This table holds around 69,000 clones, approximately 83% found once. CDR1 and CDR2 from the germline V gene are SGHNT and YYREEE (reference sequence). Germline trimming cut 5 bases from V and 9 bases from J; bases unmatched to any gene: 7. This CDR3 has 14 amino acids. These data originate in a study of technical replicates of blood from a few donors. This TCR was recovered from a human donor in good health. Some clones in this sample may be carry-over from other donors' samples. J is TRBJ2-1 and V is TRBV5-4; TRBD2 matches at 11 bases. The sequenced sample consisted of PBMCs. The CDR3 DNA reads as TGTGCCAGCAGTCCTACTAGCGGGAGAAGTGAGCAGTTCTTC. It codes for CASSPTSGRSEQFF.